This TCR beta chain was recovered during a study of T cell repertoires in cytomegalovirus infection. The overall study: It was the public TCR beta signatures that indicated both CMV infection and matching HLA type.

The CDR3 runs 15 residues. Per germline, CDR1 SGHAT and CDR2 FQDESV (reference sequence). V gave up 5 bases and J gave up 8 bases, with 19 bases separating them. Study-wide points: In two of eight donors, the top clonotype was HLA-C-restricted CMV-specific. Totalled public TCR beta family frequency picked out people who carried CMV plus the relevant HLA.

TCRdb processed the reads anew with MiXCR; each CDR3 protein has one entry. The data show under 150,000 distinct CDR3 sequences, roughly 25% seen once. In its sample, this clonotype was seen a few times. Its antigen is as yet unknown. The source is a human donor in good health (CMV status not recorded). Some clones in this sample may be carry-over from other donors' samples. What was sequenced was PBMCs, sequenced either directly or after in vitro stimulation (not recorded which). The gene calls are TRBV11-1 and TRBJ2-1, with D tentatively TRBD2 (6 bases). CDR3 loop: CASSLGAGPSDEQFF. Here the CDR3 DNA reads TGTGCCAGCAGCCTCGGCGCGGGACCCTCAGATGAGCAGTTCTTC.